Below are 24 T cell receptor beta chains sequenced from a single sample in a study of blood T cell repertoires in COVID-19. Produced via immunoSEQ multiplex PCR; TCRdb's table is partial and in-frame only. The sample lists about 400,000 clones, approximately 89% occurring once. Material for sequencing was PBMCs or T cells enriched from blood (not recorded which). The receptors shown here come from a woman aged 25 to 45 who had recovered from COVID-19.

This clone came up a few times. The chain carries TRBV12-3 or TRBV12-4 and TRBJ1-1; no clear D gene. This CDR3 comprises 12 residues. The germline V and J ends were trimmed by 3 bases and 10 bases, with 12 bases remaining between them. The CDR3 loop reads CASSLSRGRAFF. The CDR3 DNA is TGTGCCAGCAGTTTGTCTCGCGGGAGAGCTTTCTTT.

The rearrangement links TRBV14 to TRBJ1-6; 7 bases align to TRBD1. The germline gives CDR1 SGHDN, CDR2 FVKESK. The CDR3 has 14 amino acids. The J segment lost 5 bases and the V segment lost 4 bases, leaving 2 bases of the junction unmatched. The CDR3 spells CASSLQGNNSPLHF. The CDR3 bases are TGTGCCAGCAGCCTACAGGGGAATAATTCACCCCTCCACTTT.

This chain joins TRBV3-1 (or the pseudogene TRBV3-2) and TRBJ2-2; a possible D gene is TRBD2 (6 bases). Germline-derived CDR1 and CDR2 are LGHDT and YNNKEL (reference sequence). The V end was cut by 5 bases, the J end by 7 bases, with 17 bases between. The CDR3 is 15 amino acids. CDR3 sequence: CASSLSGLAVGELFF. The CDR3 DNA sequence: TGTGCCAGCAGCTTGTCGGGACTCGCAGTCGGGGAGCTGTTTTTT.

V is TRBV5-1 and J is TRBJ2-7; 13 bases are shared with TRBD2. The CDR3 is 17 amino acids. J was trimmed by 3 bases and V by 3 bases; bases with no gene match: 9. CDR1 and CDR2 (germline): SGHRS, YFSETQ. CDR3 bases: TGCGCCAGCAGCTCGGGACTAGCGGGGAACGCTCTCTACGAGCAGTACTTC. Amino acid sequence: CASSSGLAGNALYEQYF.

The rearrangement links TRBV30 to TRBJ1-1; D may be TRBD1 (6 bases). CDR3 length equals 17 residues. CDR1 and CDR2 (germline): GTSNPN, SVGIG (reference sequence). Trimming took off 3 bases at V and 0 bases at J, with 20 bases between the two ends. The CDR3 sequence is CAWRHWGGLGLNTEAFF. CDR3 sequence (DNA): TGTGCCTGGAGACACTGGGGGGGGCTCGGTCTGAACACTGAAGCTTTCTTT.

The chain employs TRBV7-3 and TRBJ1-6; D gene uncertain. V lost 4 bases to trimming and J lost 7 bases, with 5 bases between them. The CDR3 totals 12 residues. CDR1 is SGHTA, CDR2 FQGTGA, per germline. The CDR3 DNA is TGTGCCAGCAGCTCGTTGAATTCACCCCTCCACTTT. Amino acid sequence: CASSSLNSPLHF.

The rearrangement uses TRBV19 and TRBJ1-2, with TRBD1 matching 7 bases. CDR1 and CDR2 from the germline V gene are LNHDA and SQIVND (reference sequence). Losses at the gene ends were 7 bases for V and 3 bases for J; bases not matched to a gene: 5. The length of the CDR3 is 13 residues. CDR3 coding DNA: TGTGCCAGTACCTACGACAGGGACTATGGCTACACCTTC. Amino acid sequence: CASTYDRDYGYTF. Supplemented by reference TRBV19 and TRBJ1-2, the full variable domain reads DGGITQSPKYLFRKEGQNVTLSCEQNLNHDAMYWYRQDPGQGLRLIYYSQIVNDFQKGDIAEGYSVSREKKESFPLTVTSAQKNPTAFYLCASTYDRDYGYTFGSGTRLTVV.

The V gene is TRBV11-1, the J gene TRBJ1-5; 8 positions match TRBD1. CDR1 is SGHAT and CDR2 is FQDESV in the germline V gene (reference sequence). Trimming cost V 9 bases and J 6 bases; bases outside gene matches: 16. The CDR3 length is 16 residues. This CDR3 reads CARSSCQGACGQPQHF. In DNA, the CDR3 is TGTGCCAGGTCTTCCTGCCAGGGGGCGTGTGGTCAGCCCCAGCATTTT. The entire variable domain, with the rest obtained from reference TRBV11-1 and TRBJ1-5, is as follows: EAEVAQSPRYKITEKSQAVAFWCDPISGHATLYWYRQILGQGPELLVQFQDESVVDDSQLPKDRFSAERLKGVDSTLKIQPAELGDSAMYLCARSSCQGACGQPQHFGDGTRLSIL.

The chain is built from TRBV4-3 and TRBJ1-6; 7 nucleotides agree with TRBD1. V shed 1 base, J shed 8 bases, and the junction held 5 bases outside the gene matches. Looked up from germline, CDR1 is LGHNA and CDR2 is YSLEER. The CDR3 runs 15 residues. CDR3 in amino acids: CASSQVQGGDSPLHF. CDR3 in DNA: TGCGCCAGCAGCCAAGTCCAGGGGGGCGATTCACCCCTCCACTTT.

The chain carries TRBV29-1 and TRBJ2-7, with D tentatively TRBD2 (6 bases). Germline V gene lookup returns CDR1 SQVTM and CDR2 ANQGSEA. The V gene lost 5 bases and the J gene lost 1 base, with 12 bases spanning the gap. The CDR3 extends over 13 amino acids. The CDR3 spells CSVRTGESYEQYF. CDR3 DNA sequence: TGCAGCGTTCGTACGGGGGAATCCTACGAGCAGTACTTC.

The chain has TRBV5-1 and TRBJ2-7; possibly TRBD1 for D (6 bases). CDR1 is SGHRS, CDR2 YFSETQ, per germline. This CDR3 is 13 amino acids long. The V end lost 4 bases, the J end lost 3 bases, and 11 bases lay between the germline ends. The CDR3 region has the DNA TGCGCCAGCAGCCCCCCGGACAGCTACGAGCAGTACTTC. Translated: CASSPPDSYEQYF.

The chain uses TRBV24-1 and TRBJ2-1; 10 bases match TRBD1. Germline CDR1 KGHDR, CDR2 SFDVKD. The CDR3 length is 15 residues. The ends lost 5 bases at V and 8 bases at J; junction bases unmatched: 8. The CDR3 loop is CATSARQGAWDEQFF. Here the CDR3 DNA reads TGTGCCACCAGTGCTCGACAGGGGGCTTGGGATGAGCAGTTCTTC.

The count of this clone is one. The rearrangement links TRBV5-1 to TRBJ1-1; 9 bases are a match to TRBD1. Trimming removed 2 bases from V and 5 bases from J; junction bases left unmatched: 7. Germline V gene sequence: CDR1 SGHRS, CDR2 YFSETQ. This CDR3 contains 15 residues. The CDR3 region is CASSLQGARGTEAFF. As DNA, the CDR3 is TGCGCCAGCAGCTTACAGGGGGCGCGGGGGACTGAAGCTTTCTTT. The full variable domain, with the rest looked up from reference TRBV5-1 and TRBJ1-1, is KAGVTQTPRYLIKTRGQQVTLSCSPISGHRSVSWYQQTPGQGLQFLFEYFSETQRNKGNFPGRFSGRQFSNSRSEMNVSTLELGDSALYLCASSLQGARGTEAFFGQGTRLTVV.

This clone came up once. The V and J genes are TRBV12-3 or TRBV12-4 and TRBJ1-4; 7 bases line up with TRBD1. V was clipped by 6 bases and J by 14 bases; unmatched bases: 12. This CDR3 is built from 13 residues. Written as DNA, the CDR3 is TGTGCCAGCAGCTTGGTTCAAGGAGGGGGCCTGTTTTTT. It encodes CASSLVQGGGLFF.

This clone has only one observation. The chain uses TRBV5-6 and TRBJ2-3; TRBD2 is a possible D gene (6 bases). Germline V gene lookup returns CDR1 SGHDT and CDR2 YYEEEE. This CDR3 region has 14 residues. V was pared by 0 bases and J by 3 bases, with 8 bases between. Here the CDR3 DNA reads TGTGCCAGCAGCTTGGCCGGGAGAACAGATACGCAGTATTTT. This sequence encodes CASSLAGRTDTQYF. The full variable domain, with the rest looked up from reference TRBV5-6 and TRBJ2-3, is DAGVTQSPTHLIKTRGQQVTLRCSPKSGHDTVSWYQQALGQGPQFIFQYYEEEERQRGNFPDRFSGHQFPNYSSELNVNALLLGDSALYLCASSLAGRTDTQYFGPGTRLTVL.

CDR3 in amino acids: CSASKTSGGRYRQETQYF. In DNA, the CDR3 is TGCAGTGCTAGTAAAACTAGCGGGGGGCGCTATCGGCAAGAGACCCAGTACTTC. J is TRBJ2-5 and V is TRBV20-1; 12 bases align to TRBD2. The CDR3 is 18 amino acids. CDR1 is DFQATT, CDR2 SNEGSKA, per germline (reference sequence). V lost 3 bases and J lost 2; bases outside the gene matches: 13.

V usage is TRBV20-1 and J usage is TRBJ2-3; D is perhaps TRBD1 (6 bases). There are 14 residues in the CDR3. CDR1 and CDR2 (germline): DFQATT, SNEGSKA (reference sequence). The V gene lost 3 bases and the J gene lost 1 base, with 11 bases spanning the gap. The CDR3 region is CSASQGFGTDTQYF. The CDR3 DNA is TGCAGTGCTAGTCAGGGGTTCGGCACAGATACGCAGTATTTT.

This chain links TRBV2 with TRBJ2-1; 9 bases are shared with TRBD2. The CDR3 totals 15 residues. Germline CDR1 SNHLY, CDR2 FYNNEI. J lost 1 base, V lost 6 bases, and 4 bases had no gene match. CDR3 DNA: TGTGCCAGCAGGCTAGGACTAGCGTCCTACAATGAGCAGTTCTTC. It translates to CASRLGLASYNEQFF.

The chain carries TRBV6-5 and TRBJ1-1; D uncertain. This CDR3 region has 14 residues. Trimming pared 6 bases from V and 3 bases from J, leaving 14 bases between. In germline, CDR1 is MNHEY, CDR2 SVGAGI. The CDR3 DNA reads TGTGCCAGCAGGAACAACCCCGGAGACACTGAAGCTTTCTTT. It is translated as CASRNNPGDTEAFF.

The rearrangement uses TRBV2 and TRBJ1-6; maybe TRBD1 (5 bases). Germline CDR1 SNHLY, CDR2 FYNNEI. The germline V and J ends were trimmed by 3 bases and 8 bases, with 11 bases remaining between them. This CDR3 has 14 residues. CDR3 DNA: TGTGCCAGCAGTGATCAGGGAATGGATTCACCCCTCCACTTT. This codes for CASSDQGMDSPLHF.

The chain recombines TRBV5-4 with TRBJ2-4; 8 positions agree with TRBD1. Germline V CDR1 and CDR2: SGHNT, YYREEE (reference sequence). The CDR3 is 15 amino acids. V lost 4 bases, J lost 1 base, and 4 bases stayed unmatched. CDR3 loop: CASSPGTGAKNIQYF. CDR3 coding DNA: TGTGCCAGCAGCCCCGGGACAGGCGCCAAAAACATTCAGTACTTC.

This clone showed up just a few times. J is TRBJ2-7 and V is TRBV4-3; 13 bases agree with TRBD2. The CDR3 length is 17 residues. Germline V lookup: CDR1 LGHNA, CDR2 YSLEER. V shed 1 base, J shed 5 bases, and the junction held 8 bases outside the gene matches. CDR3 nucleotide sequence: TGCGCCAGCAGCCAAGTCTCGGGACTAGCGGGGTTGGACGAGCAGTACTTC. It translates to CASSQVSGLAGLDEQYF.

V usage is TRBV7-2 and J usage is TRBJ2-2, with D uncertain. Germline V gene lookup returns CDR1 SGHTA and CDR2 FQGNSA. The CDR3 contains 16 residues. With 0 bases removed from V and 0 bases from J, the gap between germline ends came to 8 bases. The CDR3 DNA reads TGTGCCAGCAGCTTAGCACTGTTCGCGAACACCGGGGAGCTGTTTTTT. It specifies CASSLALFANTGELFF.

This rearrangement joins TRBV7-9 to TRBJ2-2, with TRBD1 matching over 7 bases. This CDR3 contains 14 residues. V lost 5 bases and J lost 16; bases outside the gene matches: 16. Germline lookup yields CDR1 SEHNR and CDR2 FQNEAQ (reference sequence). Here the CDR3 DNA reads TGTGCCAGCAGCGGACGGGCTGACAGGGCAGTGAAGTTTTTT. Translation: CASSGRADRAVKFF. Complete variable domain (other parts from reference TRBV7-9 and TRBJ2-2): DTGVSQNPRHKITKRGQNVTFRCDPISEHNRLYWYRQTLGQGPEFLTYFQNEAQLEKSRLLSDRFSAERPKGSFSTLEIQRTEQGDSAMYLCASSGRADRAVKFFGEGSRLTVL.